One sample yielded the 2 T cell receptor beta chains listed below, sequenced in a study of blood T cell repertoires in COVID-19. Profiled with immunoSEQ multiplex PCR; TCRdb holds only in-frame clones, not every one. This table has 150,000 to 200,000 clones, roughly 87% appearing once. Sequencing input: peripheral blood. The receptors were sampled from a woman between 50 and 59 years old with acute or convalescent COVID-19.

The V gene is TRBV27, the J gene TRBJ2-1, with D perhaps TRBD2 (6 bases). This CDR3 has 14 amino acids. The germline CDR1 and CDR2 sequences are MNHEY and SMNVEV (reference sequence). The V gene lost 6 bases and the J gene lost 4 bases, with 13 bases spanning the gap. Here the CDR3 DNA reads TGTGCCAGCAGAGAATTAGCGGTGTACAATGAGCAGTTCTTC. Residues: CASRELAVYNEQFF.

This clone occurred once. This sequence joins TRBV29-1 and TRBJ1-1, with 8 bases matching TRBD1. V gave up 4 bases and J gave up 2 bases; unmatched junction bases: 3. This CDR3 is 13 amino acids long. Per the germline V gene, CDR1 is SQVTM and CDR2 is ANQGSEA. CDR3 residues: CSVGQGLNTEAFF. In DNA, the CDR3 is TGCAGCGTTGGACAGGGGCTCAACACTGAAGCTTTCTTT. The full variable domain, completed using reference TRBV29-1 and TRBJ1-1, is SAVISQKPSRDICQRGTSLTIQCQVDSQVTMMFWYRQQPGQSLTLIATANQGSEATYESGFVIDKFPISRPNLTFSTLTVSNMSPEDSSIYLCSVGQGLNTEAFFGQGTRLTVV.